Listed here are 27 T cell receptor beta chains from one sample, sequenced in a study of blood T cell repertoires in COVID-19. This table comes from immunoSEQ multiplex PCR, and its TCRdb copy is limited to in-frame clones, with some not included. Seen here are some 200,000 clones, almost 85% observed once, and the top ten hold 2% to 3%. The sequencing input was peripheral blood. Receptor source: a woman in her 70s with COVID-19, enrolled during active disease.

J is TRBJ2-5 and V is TRBV28; tentatively, D is TRBD2 (6 bases). V was clipped by 8 bases and J by 1 base, with 8 bases between them. Per the germline V gene, CDR1 is MDHEN and CDR2 is SYDVKM. The CDR3 consists of 12 residues. CDR3 nucleotides: TGTGCCAGCGGGCGGGGCCAAGAGACCCAGTACTTC. Translation: CASGRGQETQYF.

This clone was seen a handful of times. The CDR3 protein is CAWSLGRENQPQHF. Written as DNA, the CDR3 is TGTGCCTGGAGTCTGGGCAGAGAAAATCAGCCCCAGCATTTT. The genes are TRBV30 and TRBJ1-5; D unresolved. Germline CDR1 and CDR2: GTSNPN and SVGIG (reference sequence). This CDR3 is built from 14 residues. V lost 2 bases, J lost 4 bases, and 12 bases lay in between.

V is TRBV27 and J is TRBJ2-1; 7 bases agree with TRBD2. The junction had 6 bases not matched to a gene; V was cut back by 7 bases and J by 0 bases. The V gene's germline CDR1 is MNHEY and CDR2 SMNVEV (reference sequence). The CDR3 extends over 15 amino acids. CDR3 loop: CASTWGGSSYNEQFF. In DNA form, the CDR3 reads TGTGCCAGCACCTGGGGGGGAAGCTCCTACAATGAGCAGTTCTTC.

The rearrangement links TRBV9 to TRBJ1-1, with 8 bases aligning to TRBD1. The length of the CDR3 is 15 residues. Germline CDR1 and CDR2: SGDLS and YYNGEE. V gave up 0 bases and J gave up 4 bases; unmatched junction bases: 5. DNA for the CDR3: TGTGCCAGCAGCGTAGCCGGACAGGGAACCACTGAAGCTTTCTTT. Protein sequence: CASSVAGQGTTEAFF.

The J gene is TRBJ1-1, the V gene TRBV21-1; the table's TRBD1 call for D was not verified on the DNA. TRBV21-1 is a pseudogene segment. This CDR3 is 12 amino acids long. DNA of the CDR3: TGTGCCACCGAGACACTGGCCACTGAAGCTTTCTTT. It translates to CATETLATEAFF.

This clone was found a few times. V and J are TRBV5-1 and TRBJ1-2; D possibly corresponds to TRBD1 (6 bases). V gave up 5 bases and J gave up 4 bases, with 12 bases separating them. Germline V gene sequence: CDR1 SGHRS, CDR2 YFSETQ. CDR3 length equals 13 residues. Here the CDR3 DNA reads TGCGCCAGCAGTTGGGGGCTCAGCTATGGCTACACCTTC. Amino acid sequence: CASSWGLSYGYTF.

V and J are TRBV5-1 and TRBJ2-5; D ambiguous. The ends were cut back, 4 bases at V and 5 bases at J, with 9 bases in the middle. Germline CDR1 and CDR2: SGHRS and YFSETQ. This CDR3 region has 12 residues. As DNA, the CDR3 is TGCGCCAGCAGCGAGAATGCGGAGACCCAGTACTTC. Residues: CASSENAETQYF.

The gene calls are TRBV12-3 or TRBV12-4 and TRBJ2-5; D may be TRBD2 (7 bases). Trimming shortened V by 8 bases and J by 4 bases, and 14 bases separated the two germline ends. CDR3 size: 13 residues. CDR3 sequence (DNA): TGTGCCAGCGGGGGGGCCATCAGAGAGACCCAGTACTTC. It yields the protein CASGGAIRETQYF.

The sample holds a few counts of this clone. The chain links TRBV19 to TRBJ1-2; weak D call: TRBD1 (6 bases). The germline gives CDR1 LNHDA, CDR2 SQIVND (reference sequence). The CDR3 runs 12 residues. The V gene lost 5 bases and the J gene lost 7 bases, with 11 bases spanning the gap. The DNA of the CDR3 is TGTGCCAGTAGTCGTACAGGGTCTGGCTACACCTTC. Translation gives CASSRTGSGYTF.

The chain has TRBV6-2 or TRBV6-3 and TRBJ1-1, with D perhaps matching TRBD1 (6 bases). V lost 6 bases and J lost 5, with 13 bases in between. The CDR3 contains 13 residues. CDR1 is MNHEY, CDR2 SVGEGT, per germline. The DNA for the CDR3 is TGTGCCAGCAGCGGGGACACCGGTACTGAAGCTTTCTTT. It yields the protein CASSGDTGTEAFF.

On this clone: The same CDR3 is also encoded by other DNA sequences in this sample. V gene TRBV30 combines with J gene TRBJ1-6; D possibly corresponds to TRBD1 (5 bases). Trimming pared 0 bases from V and 6 bases from J, leaving 9 bases between. Germline loops: CDR1 GTSNPN, CDR2 SVGIG (reference sequence). The CDR3 loop spans 14 amino acids. The CDR3 bases are TGTGCCTGGAGTGTTAGTCAGGGTAATTCACCCCTCCACTTT. This codes for CAWSVSQGNSPLHF.

This clone was detected only once. This chain joins TRBV6-2 or TRBV6-3 and TRBJ2-3, with 13 bases fitting TRBD2. CDR1 is MNHEY, CDR2 SVGEGT, per germline. V was clipped by 4 bases and J by 8 bases; unmatched bases: 3. This CDR3 region has 14 residues. The chain's CDR3 is CASSFGLAGVTQYF. The CDR3 coding sequence is TGTGCCAGCAGTTTTGGACTAGCGGGAGTTACGCAGTATTTT.

The rearrangement links TRBV6-6 to TRBJ2-2, with a tentative D call TRBD2 (7 bases). The CDR3 covers 14 residues. Between the trimmed V and J ends, which lost 10 bases and 7 bases, there was a span of 19 bases. Germline V CDR1 and CDR2: MNHNY, SVGAGI (reference sequence). In DNA form, the CDR3 reads TGTGCCACTCTCCGGGGGGCGGCCGGCGGGGAGCTGTTTTTT. Translating it yields CATLRGAAGGELFF.

This sequence joins TRBV25-1 and TRBJ1-1; the D gene is possibly TRBD1 (6 bases). V shed 2 bases and J shed 3 bases, with 19 bases lying between them. The germline CDR1 and CDR2 sequences are MGHDK and SYGVNS. The CDR3 totals 17 residues. The CDR3 is CASSEEGGAPGHTEAFF. CDR3 nucleotides: TGTGCCAGCAGTGAAGAGGGGGGGGCCCCGGGCCACACTGAAGCTTTCTTT.

This clone was seen only once. This chain joins TRBV3-1 (or the pseudogene TRBV3-2) and TRBJ2-1; 11 positions match TRBD2. Germline V lookup: CDR1 LGHDT, CDR2 YNNKEL (reference sequence). The CDR3 has 21 amino acids. J lost 0 bases, V lost 4 bases, and 17 bases had no gene match. The CDR3 loop reads CASSLPHALAGGGNSYNEQFF. CDR3 DNA sequence: TGTGCCAGCAGCCTCCCCCATGCCCTAGCGGGAGGCGGAAACTCCTACAATGAGCAGTTCTTC.

This clone was picked up one time. The CDR3 sequence: CASSLGTGNYEQYF. CDR3 sequence (DNA): TGTGCCAGCAGCTTAGGGACAGGGAACTACGAGCAGTACTTC. The chain has TRBV7-3 and TRBJ2-7; 9 nucleotides match TRBD1. The CDR3 has 14 residues. The germline V gene has CDR1 SGHTA and CDR2 FQGTGA. Trimming cost V 2 bases and J 3 bases; bases outside gene matches: 2.

This rearrangement joins TRBV6-5 to TRBJ2-7; TRBD1 matches at 8 bases. The CDR3 is made up of 14 amino acids. Trimming at V came to 5 bases and at J to 2 bases, leaving 5 bases not matched to a gene. Germline CDR1 reads MNHEY; CDR2 reads SVGAGI. DNA of the CDR3: TGTGCCAGCAGTCGGACAGGGCGGCCCTACGAGCAGTACTTC. It specifies CASSRTGRPYEQYF.

CDR3 in amino acids: CASSGDRGQGGYTF. CDR3 in DNA: TGCGCCAGCAGCGGGGACAGGGGGCAGGGAGGCTACACCTTC. The chain recombines TRBV5-1 with TRBJ1-2; 12 bases agree with TRBD1. The CDR3 has 14 amino acids. Germline CDR1 reads SGHRS; CDR2 reads YFSETQ. The trim removed 4 bases at V and 8 bases at J, leaving 6 bases unmatched.

The chain is built from TRBV5-1 and TRBJ2-2; TRBD2 matches at 11 bases. Trimming took 6 bases from V and 2 from J; bases not matched to a gene: 6. The germline V gene encodes CDR1 SGHRS and CDR2 YFSETQ. CDR3 length equals 16 residues. The chain's CDR3 is CASTPGTSGNTGELFF. The CDR3 region has the DNA TGCGCCAGCACCCCGGGGACTAGCGGAAACACCGGGGAGCTGTTTTTT.

The chain joins TRBV6-2 or TRBV6-3 to TRBJ2-5, with D perhaps TRBD2 (6 bases). V was shortened by 2 bases and J by 5 bases, with 15 bases between the two germline ends. The germline CDR1 and CDR2 sequences are MNHEY and SVGEGT. The CDR3 is made up of 15 amino acids. The CDR3: CASSYPHGGAETQYF. The CDR3 DNA is TGTGCCAGCAGTTACCCCCACGGCGGGGCCGAGACCCAGTACTTC.

CDR3 nucleotide sequence: TGTGCCAGCAGTTACTCGACGATCGCAGGGAAAGGCTACACCTTC. This codes for CASSYSTIAGKGYTF. This sequence joins TRBV6-5 and TRBJ1-2, with D possibly being TRBD1 (5 bases). Trimming took 0 bases from V and 8 from J, leaving 16 bases between them. Germline loops: CDR1 MNHEY, CDR2 SVGAGI. This CDR3 has 15 amino acids.

This chain links TRBV24-1 with TRBJ2-5, with 8 bases fitting TRBD1. The trim removed 3 bases at V and 7 bases at J, leaving 12 bases unmatched. This CDR3 is built from 16 residues. The germline V gene encodes CDR1 KGHDR and CDR2 SFDVKD. The CDR3 sequence is CATSDDTGGLVSTQYF. The CDR3 DNA reads TGTGCCACCAGTGATGACACAGGGGGGCTGGTTTCGACCCAGTACTTC.

This clone has a handful of counts. The V call is TRBV11-3, the J call TRBJ2-7, with a weak D call TRBD1 (5 bases). The V end lost 1 base, the J end lost 0 bases, and 7 bases lay between the germline ends. The CDR3 runs 14 residues. Germline V lookup: CDR1 SGHNT, CDR2 YENEEA. The CDR3 loop reads CASSLVTDSYEQYF. The CDR3 DNA follows: TGTGCCAGCAGCTTAGTGACAGACTCCTACGAGCAGTACTTC.

J is TRBJ2-1 and V is TRBV7-3; 11 bases are a match to TRBD2. The V and J ends lost 6 bases and 8 bases, in that order; junction bases with no gene match: 9. The CDR3 sequence is 15 residues long. Germline CDR1 and CDR2: SGHTA and FQGTGA. The CDR3 DNA reads TGTGCCAGCAGATATACTAGCGGGAGCTCCTATGAGCAGTTCTTC. Protein sequence: CASRYTSGSSYEQFF.

This chain connects TRBV2 to TRBJ2-2; D gene uncertain. V was pared by 4 bases and J by 4 bases, with 10 bases between. The CDR3 totals 14 residues. The germline V gene encodes CDR1 SNHLY and CDR2 FYNNEI. For the CDR3, the DNA is TGTGCCAGCAGTGTCCTGACAAGCACCGGGGAGCTGTTTTTT. Translation: CASSVLTSTGELFF.

V and J are TRBV27 and TRBJ1-6, with 8 bases identical to TRBD1. Losses at the gene ends were 5 bases for V and 8 bases for J; bases not matched to a gene: 8. The CDR3 sequence is 15 residues long. Germline CDR1 MNHEY, CDR2 SMNVEV (reference sequence). CDR3 DNA: TGTGCCAGCAGTCCCTTCGACAGGGGAGATTCACCCCTCCACTTT. Protein product: CASSPFDRGDSPLHF.

CDR3 bases: TGTGCCACCAGCAGAGATTACCTGACAGGGCATCAGCCCCAGCATTTT. Its protein is CATSRDYLTGHQPQHF. This chain joins TRBV15 and TRBJ1-5; 7 bases agree with TRBD1. Germline CDR1 and CDR2: LNHNV and YYDKDF (reference sequence). The CDR3 loop spans 16 amino acids. V dropped 0 bases and J dropped 5; count of bases not matched to a gene: 7.